This entry describes one TCR beta chain. It has no known antigen specificity. No base quality information exists; no much larger clone differs at one position. This sample is drawn from a study of T-cell reconstitution after alpha-beta-depleted transplantation in children (dated by TCRdb to 2016 to 2018). Notes on the research overall: Using TCR repertoire profiling, the study quantitatively followed how T-cell immune reconstitution unfolded in children after TCRalphabeta/CD19-depleted allogeneic hematopoietic cell transplantation.

Trimming at the junction amounts to 5 bases on V and 5 bases on J, and the germline ends lie 18 bases apart. CDR1 and CDR2 are read off the germline V gene (reference sequence) as LNHDA and SQIVND. Including the terminal cysteine and phenylalanine, the CDR3 comprises 15 residues. Only CDR3 DNA remains: 45 bases, in frame from the first base. Receptor amplification or capture employed PCR. TCRdb lists the instrument as Illumina HiSeq 2500. TCR library preparation used molecular barcoding, with unique molecular identifiers applied to normalize quantification of the TCRbeta repertoire. In TCRdb, the public reads were trimmed at Q25 with fastp and aligned with MiXCR, with productive beta chains retained. Rows are combined by CDR3 protein, so each entry shows the most common genes and DNA. The sample table holds approximately 400,000 distinct CDR3 sequences, of which under 13% were seen once. About 5% of the sample is taken by the ten largest.

This TCR was recovered from a human donor who donated a stem cell graft to a child with acute myeloid leukemia. The chain employs TRBV19 and TRBJ2-5; tentative D gene TRBD2, with 5 bases matching. The sample consisted of PBMCs from the stem cell graft donor, taken from the stem cell graft. For the CDR3, the sequence is CASSPSRSSLETQYF. The DNA reads as follows: TGTGCCAGTAGTCCATCTAGATCTAGCTTGGAGACCCAGTACTTC.